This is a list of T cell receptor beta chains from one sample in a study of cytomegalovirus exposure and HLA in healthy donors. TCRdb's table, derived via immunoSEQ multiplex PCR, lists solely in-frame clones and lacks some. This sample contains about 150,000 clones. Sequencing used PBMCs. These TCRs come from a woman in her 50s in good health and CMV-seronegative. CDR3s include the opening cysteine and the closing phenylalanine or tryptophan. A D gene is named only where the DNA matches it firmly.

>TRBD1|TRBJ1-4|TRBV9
CASSVVDRAEKLFF
TGTGCCAGCAGCGTAGTGGACAGGGCTGAAAAACTGTTTTTT
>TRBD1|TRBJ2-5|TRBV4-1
CASSQGVDRGKETQYF
TGCGCCAGCAGCCAAGGGGTTGACAGGGGGAAAGAGACCCAGTACTTC
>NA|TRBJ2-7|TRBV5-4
CASSSQVGVFDEQYF
TGTGCCAGCAGCTCGCAAGTAGGGGTTTTCGATGAGCAGTACTTC
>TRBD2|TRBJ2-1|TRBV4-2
CASSQDQRGGYNEQFF
TGTGCCAGCAGCCAAGATCAGCGGGGGGGGTACAATGAGCAGTTCTTC
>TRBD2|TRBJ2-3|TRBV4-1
CASSRLGLAGRTDTQYF
TGCGCCAGCAGCCGCCTGGGACTAGCGGGACGCACAGATACGCAGTATTTT
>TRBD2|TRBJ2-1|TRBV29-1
CSVEGLSGGASGNEQFF
TGCAGCGTTGAAGGACTTAGCGGGGGGGCCAGCGGCAATGAGCAGTTCTTC
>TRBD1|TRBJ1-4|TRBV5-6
CASSRTGGDEKLFF
TGTGCCAGCAGCCGGACAGGGGGCGATGAAAAACTGTTTTTT
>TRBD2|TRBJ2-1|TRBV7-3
CASSFGGSTDEQFF
TGTGCCAGCAGCTTCGGGGGGTCAACGGATGAGCAGTTCTTC
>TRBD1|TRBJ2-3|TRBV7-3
CASSGQGGTDTQYF
TGTGCCAGCAGCGGACAGGGTGGCACAGATACGCAGTATTTT
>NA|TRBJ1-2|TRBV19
CASSQASAAYYGYTF
TGTGCCAGTTCCCAAGCGTCCGCAGCTTACTATGGCTACACCTTC
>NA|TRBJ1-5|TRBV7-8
CASSSTGGPQHF
TGTGCCAGCAGCTCGACCGGGGGGCCCCAGCATTTT
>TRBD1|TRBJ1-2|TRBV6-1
CASSLPGQIYGYTF
TGTGCCAGCAGTCTTCCGGGACAGATCTATGGCTACACCTTC
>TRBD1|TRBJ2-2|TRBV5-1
CASSWGQGNTGELFF
TGCGCCAGCAGCTGGGGACAGGGGAACACCGGGGAGCTGTTTTTT
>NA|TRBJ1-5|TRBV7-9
CASSLWPPQDSNQPQHF
TGTGCCAGCAGCTTATGGCCCCCACAGGATAGCAATCAGCCCCAGCATTTT
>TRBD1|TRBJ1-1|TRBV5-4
CASSQPQGAPTEAFF
TGTGCCAGCAGCCAACCCCAGGGGGCGCCCACTGAAGCTTTCTTT
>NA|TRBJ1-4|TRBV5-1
CASSLGLDEKLFF
TGCGCCAGCAGCTTGGGGCTTGATGAAAAACTGTTTTTT
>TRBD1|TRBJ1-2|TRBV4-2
CASSGQGAGAGGYTF
TGTGCCAGCAGCGGACAGGGGGCGGGAGCGGGTGGCTACACCTTC
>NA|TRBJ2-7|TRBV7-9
CASSHRDKYYEQYF
TGTGCCAGCAGCCACCGGGACAAATACTACGAGCAGTACTTC
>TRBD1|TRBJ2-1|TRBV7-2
CASISGTGNNEQFF
TGTGCCAGCATCTCCGGGACAGGGAACAATGAGCAGTTCTTC
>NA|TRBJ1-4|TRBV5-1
CASSREGFNSNEKLFF
TGCGCCAGCAGCCGGGAGGGATTCAATTCTAATGAAAAACTGTTTTTT
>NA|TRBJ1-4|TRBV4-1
CASSQEGLEGEKLFF
TGCGCCAGCAGCCAAGAGGGGTTAGAGGGTGAAAAACTGTTTTTT
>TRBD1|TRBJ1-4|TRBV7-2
CASSPRQGVLTNEKLFF
TGTGCCAGCAGCCCCCGACAGGGGGTACTAACTAATGAAAAACTGTTTTTT
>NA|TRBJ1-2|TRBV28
CASRNQGISNYGYTF
TGTGCCAGCAGGAACCAGGGGATTTCTAACTATGGCTACACCTTC
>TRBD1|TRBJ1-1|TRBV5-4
CASSSLGQGGGKGTEAFF
TGTGCCAGCAGCTCCCTGGGACAGGGCGGGGGAAAGGGAACTGAAGCTTTCTTT
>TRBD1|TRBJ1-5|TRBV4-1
CASSQYRGPNQPQHF
TGCGCCAGCAGCCAATACAGGGGTCCCAATCAGCCCCAGCATTTT
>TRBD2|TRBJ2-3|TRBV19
CASSIGLAGSTDTQYF
TGTGCCAGTAGTATAGGACTAGCGGGATCCACAGATACGCAGTATTTT
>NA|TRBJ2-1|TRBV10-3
CAISESSFSYNEQFF
TGTGCCATCAGTGAGTCGAGCTTCTCCTACAATGAGCAGTTCTTC
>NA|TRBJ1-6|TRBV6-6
CASSIQNTPLHF
TGTGCCAGCAGCATACAGAATACACCCCTCCACTTT
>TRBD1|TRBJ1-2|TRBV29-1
CSVVRTGNYGYTF
TGCAGCGTTGTTAGGACAGGGAACTATGGCTACACCTTC
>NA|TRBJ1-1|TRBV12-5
CASGIQGSAFF
TGTGCTAGTGGTATACAGGGATCAGCTTTCTTT
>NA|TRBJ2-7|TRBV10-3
CAISREYEQYF
TGTGCCATCAGTAGGGAGTACGAGCAGTACTTC
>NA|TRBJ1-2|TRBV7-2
CASSLVEASPKGYTF
TGTGCCAGCAGCTTAGTCGAGGCCAGCCCCAAGGGCTACACCTTC
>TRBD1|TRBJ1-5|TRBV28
CASSFRTGYTQPQHF
TGTGCCAGCAGTTTCCGGACAGGGTATACTCAGCCCCAGCATTTT
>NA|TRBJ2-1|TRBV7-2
CASSSTRSGYSYNEQFF
TGTGCCAGCAGCTCCACCCGGAGCGGCTACTCCTACAATGAGCAGTTCTTC
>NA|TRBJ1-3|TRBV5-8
CASSLVGLDTIYF
TGTGCCAGCAGCTTGGTGGGTCTAGACACCATATATTTT
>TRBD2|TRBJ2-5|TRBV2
CASSVGLEETQYF
TGTGCCAGCAGCGTGGGACTAGAAGAGACCCAGTACTTC
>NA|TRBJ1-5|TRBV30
CAWSSAGDGQPQHF
TGTGCCTGGAGTTCTGCAGGGGATGGCCAGCCCCAGCATTTT
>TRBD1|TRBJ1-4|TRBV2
CASKQGGTNEKLFF
TGTGCCAGTAAACAGGGGGGTACTAATGAAAAACTGTTTTTT
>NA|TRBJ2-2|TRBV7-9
CASSYPAQRNNTGELFF
TGTGCCAGCAGCTACCCCGCCCAGCGGAACAACACCGGGGAGCTGTTTTTT
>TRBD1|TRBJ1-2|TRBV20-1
CSVRTGAGYTF
TGCAGTGTTCGGACAGGGGCTGGCTACACCTTC
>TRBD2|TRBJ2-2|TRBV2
CASISGRAAGELFF
TGTGCCAGCATTAGCGGGAGGGCCGCCGGGGAGCTGTTTTTT
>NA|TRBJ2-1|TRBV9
CASSLQAGTYNEQFF
TGTGCCAGCAGCCTTCAGGCGGGGACCTACAATGAGCAGTTCTTC
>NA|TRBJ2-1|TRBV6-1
CASSEARSFGEQFF
TGTGCCAGCAGTGAAGCTAGGAGTTTTGGCGAGCAGTTCTTC
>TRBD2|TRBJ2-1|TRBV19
CASRLTSAVSYNEQFF
TGTGCCAGTAGGCTGACTAGCGCCGTCTCCTACAATGAGCAGTTCTTC
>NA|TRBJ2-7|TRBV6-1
CASSEDSEFSRGAVCGYEQYF
TGTGCCAGCAGCGAAGACAGTGAATTCTCCAGGGGGGCGGTTTGTGGCTACGAGCAGTACTTC
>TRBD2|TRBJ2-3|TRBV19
CASSIDRRGRARDTQYF
TGTGCCAGTAGTATAGATCGCCGCGGGAGGGCTCGGGATACGCAGTATTTT
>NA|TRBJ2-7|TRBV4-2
CASSHQRVAYEQYF
TGTGCCAGCAGCCACCAGCGGGTCGCCTACGAGCAGTACTTC